This is a list of T cell receptor beta chains from one sample in a study of blood T cell repertoires in COVID-19. The method was immunoSEQ multiplex PCR; TCRdb's version includes in-frame clones alone and lacks a portion of them. The sample holds fewer than 35,000 clones, approximately 88% seen once. Sample: peripheral blood. The source of these receptors is a man in his 70s with active COVID-19. Each CDR3 is given with its conserved first and last residue. D genes are given only for firm matches. The listing skips clone size in some rows; elsewhere it reads once, few, many or a size class.

>TRBV29-1|13|TRBJ2-4|-|-
CSVIPRAKNIQYF
TGCAGCGTTATTCCCAGAGCCAAAAACATTCAGTACTTC
>TRBV19|13|TRBJ2-7|TRBD2|-
CASSTGLAYEQYF
TGTGCCAGTAGTACGGGACTAGCCTACGAGCAGTACTTC
>TRBV2|12|TRBJ2-1|TRBD1|-
CASSLQGDEQFF
TGTGCCAGCAGTTTGCAGGGGGACGAGCAGTTCTTC
>TRBV4-3|15|TRBJ1-2|-|-
CASSQAGGQEYGYTF
TGCGCCAGCAGCCAAGCGGGGGGCCAGGAATATGGCTACACCTTC
>TRBV5-1|15|TRBJ2-2|-|-
CASSLGQGGTGELFF
TGCGCCAGCAGCTTGGGGCAGGGAGGCACCGGGGAGCTGTTTTTT
>TRBV5-4|14|TRBJ2-7|-|-
CASSFYQGTYEQYF
TGTGCCAGCAGCTTCTACCAGGGGACCTACGAGCAGTACTTC
>TRBV7-2|14|TRBJ2-5|TRBD1|-
CASSLTGQGKTQYF
TGTGCCAGCAGCTTAACTGGACAGGGGAAGACCCAGTACTTC
>TRBV6-5|12|TRBJ2-5|-|once
CASRQGRETQYF
TGTGCCAGCAGACAGGGTCGAGAGACCCAGTACTTC
>TRBV5-1|16|TRBJ1-1|TRBD1|-
CASSGGGGVGDTEAFF
TGCGCCAGCAGCGGAGGGGGCGGGGTGGGAGACACTGAAGCTTTCTTT
>TRBV14|15|TRBJ2-7|TRBD2|once
CASSQLAGSGSEQYF
TGTGCCAGCAGCCAACTAGCGGGGAGCGGGTCGGAGCAGTACTTC
>TRBV28|15|TRBJ2-7|TRBD1|-
CATGPETGNSYEQYF
TGTGCCACTGGGCCGGAGACAGGGAACTCCTACGAGCAGTACTTC
>TRBV7-7|15|TRBJ2-3|-|-
CASSQFVGGQDTQYF
TGTGCTAGCAGTCAATTTGTCGGGGGGCAGGATACGCAGTATTTT
>TRBV4-3|18|TRBJ1-4|TRBD1|-
CASSQSPTGRGTNEKLFF
TGCGCCAGCAGCCAATCCCCGACAGGGCGGGGAACTAATGAAAAACTGTTTTTT
>TRBV19|14|TRBJ1-1|TRBD1|-
CASSTWDRDTEAFF
TGTGCCAGTAGTACCTGGGACAGGGACACTGAAGCTTTCTTT
>TRBV5-4|13|TRBJ2-5|TRBD1|few
CASRTGGGETQYF
TGTGCCAGCAGAACAGGGGGCGGAGAGACCCAGTACTTC
>TRBV7-2|15|TRBJ1-6|-|-
CASSPETSYNSPLHF
TGTGCCAGCAGCCCAGAGACATCCTATAATTCACCCCTCCACTTT
>TRBV2|16|TRBJ1-6|-|-
CASSKGPGRDNSPLHF
TGTGCCAGCAGTAAGGGACCAGGGAGGGATAATTCACCCCTCCACTTT